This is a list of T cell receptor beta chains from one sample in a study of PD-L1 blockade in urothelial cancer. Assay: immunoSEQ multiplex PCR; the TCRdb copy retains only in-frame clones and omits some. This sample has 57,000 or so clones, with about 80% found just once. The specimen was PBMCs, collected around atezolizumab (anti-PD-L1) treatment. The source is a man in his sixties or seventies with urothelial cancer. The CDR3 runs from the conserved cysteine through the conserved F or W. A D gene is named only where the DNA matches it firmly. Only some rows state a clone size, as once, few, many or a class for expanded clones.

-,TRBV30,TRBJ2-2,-,TGTGCCTGGAGATGGTCGGGAACCGGGGAGCTGTTTTTT,CAWRWSGTGELFF
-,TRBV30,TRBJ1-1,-,TGTGCCTGTACCGCGGGGGGCGCCGACACTGAAGCTTTCTTT,CACTAGGADTEAFF
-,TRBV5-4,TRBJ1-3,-,TGTGCCAGCAGCTTGGCAAGGAGCTCTGGAAACACCATATATTTT,CASSLARSSGNTIYF
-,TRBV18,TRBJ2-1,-,TGTGCCAGCTCACCTGACAGCTTCGTTAATGAGCAGTTCTTC,CASSPDSFVNEQFF
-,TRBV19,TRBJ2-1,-,TGTGCCAGTAGTATGGGGGCGGGAGTTGCTTCCTACAATGAGCAGTTCTTC,CASSMGAGVASYNEQFF
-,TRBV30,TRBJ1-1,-,TGTGCCTTACTACGGGATGGATTACACACTGAAGCTTTCTTT,CALLRDGLHTEAFF
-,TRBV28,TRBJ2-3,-,TGTGCCAGCGGAGGCGGACGGTACACAGATACGCAGTATTTT,CASGGGRYTDTQYF
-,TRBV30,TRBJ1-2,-,TGTGCCTGGGCGCCAATTAGAAGAAATGGCTACACCTTC,CAWAPIRRNGYTF
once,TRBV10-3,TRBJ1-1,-,TGTGCCATCAGTGACCGAGTTATGAACACTGAAGCTTTCTTT,CAISDRVMNTEAFF
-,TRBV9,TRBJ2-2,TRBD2,TGTGCCAGCAGCGGGACACTAGCGGGAGTTGTTCGCGGGGAGCTGTTTTTT,CASSGTLAGVVRGELFF
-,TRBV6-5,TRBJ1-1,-,TGTGCCAGCACCCGGCCGGGGGGAGAAACTGAAGCTTTCTTT,CASTRPGGETEAFF
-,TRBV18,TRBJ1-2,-,TGTGCCAGCTCGCCCAATACAGGGAACTATGGCTACACCTTC,CASSPNTGNYGYTF
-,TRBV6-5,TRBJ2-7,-,TGTGCCAGCAGTCTCCGGTTCACTTCGACCTACGAGCAGTACTTC,CASSLRFTSTYEQYF
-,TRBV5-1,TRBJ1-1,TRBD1,TGCGCCAGCAGTTTACAGGGGCTGATCACTGAAGCTTTCTTT,CASSLQGLITEAFF
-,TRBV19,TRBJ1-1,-,TGTGCCAGTAGTAATCAAACACAGGGAAGCAAGAAAGCTTTCTTT,CASSNQTQGSKKAFF
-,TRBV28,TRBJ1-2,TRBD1,TGTGCCAGCAGCCGGGACAGGGCTGGCTACACCTTC,CASSRDRAGYTF
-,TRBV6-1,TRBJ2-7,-,TGTGCCAGCGGACCGGGAACCATCTCCTACGAGCAGTACTTC,CASGPGTISYEQYF
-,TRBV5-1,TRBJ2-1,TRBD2,TGCGCCAGCAGCTTGGTTAGCGGGAGGGTGGAATACAATGAGCAGTTCTTC,CASSLVSGRVEYNEQFF
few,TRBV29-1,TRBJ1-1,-,TGCAGCGTTGAACTGGAGGGTGAAGCTTTCTTT,CSVELEGEAFF
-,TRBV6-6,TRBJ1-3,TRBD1,TGTGCCAGCACTTGGGACAGCTCTGGAAACACCATATATTTT,CASTWDSSGNTIYF